These T cell receptor beta chains were read from a single sample in a study of T cell repertoires in cytomegalovirus infection. Via MiXCR, TCRdb re-called the reads, giving one row per CDR3 protein. The sample lists approximately 150,000 distinct CDR3 sequences, about 20% occurring once. Antigens for these TCRs are unknown. The starting material was CD8+ T cells from cultured PBMCs, obtained from culture after CMV antigen stimulation. These receptors were taken from a human donor in good health (CMV status not recorded). Some clones in this sample may be carry-over from other donors' samples. CDR3s include the opening cysteine and the closing phenylalanine or tryptophan. The size entry is marked missing in some rows and otherwise reads once, few, many or a size class.

few	TRBJ1-1	TRBV29-1	CSVTEAGMNTEAFF
-	TRBJ2-7	TRBV20-1	CSAPKRGGGEQYF
few	TRBJ2-5	TRBV27	CASSLTSGGPEETQYF
-	TRBJ2-7	TRBV7-2	CASTEAPYEQYF
-	TRBJ1-2	TRBV5-8	CASSLHPIEINYGYTF
-	TRBJ2-3	TRBV12-3/TRBV12-4	CASSPLRTLWDTQYF
-	TRBJ2-7	TRBV4-1	CASSDLGSEQYF
few	TRBJ2-5	TRBV18	CASPVYSPGTVKYQETQYF
few	TRBJ2-1	TRBV5-6	CASLSGYNEQFF
few	TRBJ1-1	TRBV7-2	CASAEGLGTEAFF
-	TRBJ2-7	TRBV7-2	CASSRGQGTYEQYF
few	TRBJ1-2	TRBV4-3	CASSLELRDRRYGYTF
few	TRBJ1-5	TRBV12-3/TRBV12-4	CASSLGRGANQPQHF
few	TRBJ2-7	TRBV9	CASSVAGGQSYEQYF
-	TRBJ2-7	TRBV6-2/TRBV6-3	CASSYRDRGSYEQYF
-	TRBJ1-2	TRBV7-9	CASSETGGNYGYTF
-	TRBJ1-1	TRBV27	CASSLTWGGEAFF
-	TRBJ1-1	TRBV11-2	CASSLADRVLNTEAFF
few	TRBJ2-2	TRBV20-1	CSARQGFTGELFF
-	TRBJ2-7	TRBV7-2	CASSLKVALAGYEQYF
few	TRBJ2-7	TRBV12-3/TRBV12-4	CASSLVSGASYEQYF
-	TRBJ1-1	TRBV7-6	CASSLVGGWQGNTEAFF
-	TRBJ2-5	TRBV7-6	CASSLVEAHKTQETQYF
-	TRBJ1-1	TRBV28	CASKRDTEAFF
-	TRBJ1-2	TRBV20-1	CSASKGQGVSGYTF
few	TRBJ2-1	TRBV7-9	CASSFRDRGFNEQFF
few	TRBJ2-3	TRBV11-2	CASSRRGNTDTQYF
few	TRBJ2-7	TRBV5-6	CASSNGLAGTYF
few	TRBJ1-1	TRBV7-2	CASSLRSGVITEAFF
few	TRBJ2-1	TRBV7-8	CASSSSGRGSHNEQFF
-	TRBJ2-3	TRBV7-8	CASSSLDRGFADTQYF
-	TRBJ1-2	TRBV7-9	CASSEPGQGRYGYTF
-	TRBJ2-7	TRBV27	CASSPGGYF
-	TRBJ1-1	TRBV7-9	CASSLIQSNTEAFF
few	TRBJ2-7	TRBV11-1	CASSSQLAGADYKQYF
few	TRBJ2-4	TRBV12-3/TRBV12-4	CASSFIPGSLAKNIQYF
few	TRBJ2-7	TRBV11-2	CASSLSGPHEQYF
-	TRBJ2-2	TRBV12-3/TRBV12-4	CAVGATGELFF
few	TRBJ2-1	TRBV7-2	CASWDSYNEQFF
once	TRBJ2-2	TRBV7-6	CASSRGDGELFF
few	TRBJ2-4	TRBV2	CASLVSNIQYF
-	TRBJ1-1	TRBV12-3/TRBV12-4	CASSPGGTGDTEAFF
few	TRBJ1-4	TRBV7-9	CASSLGGLNEKLFF
-	TRBJ1-2	TRBV5-1	CASSSGSTYGYTF
-	TRBJ2-7	TRBV3-1	CASSPSFRGSTYYEQYF
few	TRBJ1-1	TRBV7-9	CASSRDQGYTEAFF
few	TRBJ2-7	TRBV11-2	CASSFGQGRYEQYF
-	TRBJ1-4	TRBV6-1	CASSVYSGSANEKLFF
few	TRBJ2-1	TRBV4-3	CASSQDGTAGHPSYNEQFF